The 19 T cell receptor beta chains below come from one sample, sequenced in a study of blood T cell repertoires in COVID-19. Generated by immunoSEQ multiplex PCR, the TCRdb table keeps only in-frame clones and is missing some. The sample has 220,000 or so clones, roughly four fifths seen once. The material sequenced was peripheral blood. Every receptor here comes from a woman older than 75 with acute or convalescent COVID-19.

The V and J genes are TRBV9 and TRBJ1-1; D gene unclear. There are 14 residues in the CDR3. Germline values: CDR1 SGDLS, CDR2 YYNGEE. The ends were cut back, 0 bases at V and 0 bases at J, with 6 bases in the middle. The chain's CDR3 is CASSVATMNTEAFF. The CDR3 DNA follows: TGTGCCAGCAGCGTAGCTACGATGAACACTGAAGCTTTCTTT.

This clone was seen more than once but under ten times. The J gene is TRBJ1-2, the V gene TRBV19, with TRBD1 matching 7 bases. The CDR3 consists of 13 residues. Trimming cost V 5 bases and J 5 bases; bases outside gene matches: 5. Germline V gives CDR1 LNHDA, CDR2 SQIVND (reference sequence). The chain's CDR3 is CASSLGRGYGYTF. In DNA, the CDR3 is TGTGCCAGTAGTTTGGGCAGGGGGTATGGCTACACCTTC.

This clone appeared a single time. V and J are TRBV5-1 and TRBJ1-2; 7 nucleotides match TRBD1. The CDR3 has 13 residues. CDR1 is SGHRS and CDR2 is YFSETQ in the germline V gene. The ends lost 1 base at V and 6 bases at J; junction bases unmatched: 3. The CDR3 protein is CASSLTGVDGYTF. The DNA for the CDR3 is TGCGCCAGCAGCTTGACAGGGGTCGATGGCTACACCTTC.

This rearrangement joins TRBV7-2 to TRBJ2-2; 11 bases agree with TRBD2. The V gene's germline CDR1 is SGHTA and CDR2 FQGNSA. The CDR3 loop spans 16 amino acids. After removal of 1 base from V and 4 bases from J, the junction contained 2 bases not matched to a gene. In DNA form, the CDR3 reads TGTGCCAGCAGCTTAGGACTAGCGGGACGCACCGGGGAGCTGTTTTTT. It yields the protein CASSLGLAGRTGELFF. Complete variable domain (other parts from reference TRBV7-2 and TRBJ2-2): GAGVSQSPSNKVTEKGKDVELRCDPISGHTALYWYRQSLGQGLEFLIYFQGNSAPDKSGLPSDRFSAERTGGSVSTLTIQRTQQEDSAVYLCASSLGLAGRTGELFFGEGSRLTVL.

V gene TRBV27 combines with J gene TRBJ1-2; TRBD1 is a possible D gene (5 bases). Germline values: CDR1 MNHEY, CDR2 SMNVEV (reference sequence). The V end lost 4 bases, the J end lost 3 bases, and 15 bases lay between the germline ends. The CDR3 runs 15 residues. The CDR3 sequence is CASSSPGGTDYGYTF. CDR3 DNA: TGTGCCAGCAGTTCCCCTGGAGGGACGGACTATGGCTACACCTTC.

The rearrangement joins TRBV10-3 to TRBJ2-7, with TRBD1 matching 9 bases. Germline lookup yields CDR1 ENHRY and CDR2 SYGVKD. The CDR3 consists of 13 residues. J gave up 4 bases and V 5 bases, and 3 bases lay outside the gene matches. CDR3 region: CAISRDRVYEQYF. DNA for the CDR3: TGTGCCATCAGTAGGGACAGGGTTTACGAGCAGTACTTC.

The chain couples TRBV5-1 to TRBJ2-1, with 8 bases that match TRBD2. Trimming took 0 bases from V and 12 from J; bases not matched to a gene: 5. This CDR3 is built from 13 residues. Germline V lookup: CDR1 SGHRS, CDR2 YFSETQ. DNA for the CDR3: TGCGCCAGCAGCTTGGACGGGACTAGGGCGCAGTTCTTC. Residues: CASSLDGTRAQFF.

The CDR3: CASRSRGQQETQYF. As DNA, the CDR3 is TGTGCCAGCAGGTCCCGGGGACAGCAAGAGACCCAGTACTTC. The chain links TRBV13 to TRBJ2-5; TRBD1 matches 7 bases. Trimming removed 6 bases from V and 2 bases from J; junction bases left unmatched: 6. This CDR3 is built from 14 residues. Germline lookup yields CDR1 PRHDT and CDR2 FYEKMQ (reference sequence).

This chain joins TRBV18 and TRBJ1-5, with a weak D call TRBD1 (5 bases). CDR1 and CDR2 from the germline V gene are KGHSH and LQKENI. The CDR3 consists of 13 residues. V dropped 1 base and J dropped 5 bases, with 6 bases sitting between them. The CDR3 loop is CASSPQGYQPQHF. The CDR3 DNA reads TGTGCCAGCTCACCACAGGGGTATCAGCCCCAGCATTTT.

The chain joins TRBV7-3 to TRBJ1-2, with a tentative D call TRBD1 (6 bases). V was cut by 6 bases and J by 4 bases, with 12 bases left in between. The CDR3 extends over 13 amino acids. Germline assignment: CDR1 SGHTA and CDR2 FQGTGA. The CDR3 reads CASSDGGSYGYTF. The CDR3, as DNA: TGTGCCAGCAGTGATGGGGGCAGCTATGGCTACACCTTC.

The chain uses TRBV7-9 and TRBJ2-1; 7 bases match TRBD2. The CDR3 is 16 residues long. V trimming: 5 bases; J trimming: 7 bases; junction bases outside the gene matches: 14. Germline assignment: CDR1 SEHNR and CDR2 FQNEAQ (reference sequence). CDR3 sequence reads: CASSQFTGRIWNEQFF. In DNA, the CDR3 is TGTGCCAGCAGCCAATTCACCGGGAGGATTTGGAATGAGCAGTTCTTC.

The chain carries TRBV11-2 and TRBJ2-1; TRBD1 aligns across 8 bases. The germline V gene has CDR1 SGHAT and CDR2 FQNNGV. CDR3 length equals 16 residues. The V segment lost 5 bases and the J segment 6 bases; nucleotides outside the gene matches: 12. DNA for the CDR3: TGTGCCAGCAGCCAGGGCTGGACAGGGTCGATCAATGAGCAGTTCTTC. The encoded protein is CASSQGWTGSINEQFF.

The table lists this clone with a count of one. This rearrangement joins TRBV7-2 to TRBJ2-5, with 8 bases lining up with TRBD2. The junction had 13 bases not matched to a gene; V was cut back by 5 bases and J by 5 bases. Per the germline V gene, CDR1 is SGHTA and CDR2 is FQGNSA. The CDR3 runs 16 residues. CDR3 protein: CASSPTEAGVRETQYF. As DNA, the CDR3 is TGTGCCAGCAGCCCTACGGAAGCGGGAGTTCGGGAGACCCAGTACTTC.

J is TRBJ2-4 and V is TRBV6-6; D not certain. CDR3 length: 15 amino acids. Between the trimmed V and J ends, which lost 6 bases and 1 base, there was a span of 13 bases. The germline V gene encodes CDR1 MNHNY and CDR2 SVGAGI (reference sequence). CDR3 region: CASRDNERAKNIQYF. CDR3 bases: TGTGCCAGCAGGGATAACGAGAGGGCCAAAAACATTCAGTACTTC.

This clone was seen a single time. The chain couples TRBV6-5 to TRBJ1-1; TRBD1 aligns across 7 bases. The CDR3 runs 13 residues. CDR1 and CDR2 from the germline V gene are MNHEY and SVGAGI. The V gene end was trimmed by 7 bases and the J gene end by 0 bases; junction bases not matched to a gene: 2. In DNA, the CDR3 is TGTGCCAGCACGGGACAGATGAACACTGAAGCTTTCTTT. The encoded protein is CASTGQMNTEAFF.

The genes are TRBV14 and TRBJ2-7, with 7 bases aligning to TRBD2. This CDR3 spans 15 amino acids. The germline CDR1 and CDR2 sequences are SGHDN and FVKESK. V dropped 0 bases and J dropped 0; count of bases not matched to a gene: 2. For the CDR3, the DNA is TGTGCCAGCAGCCAAGAACTAGCGTTCTCCTACGAGCAGTACTTC. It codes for CASSQELAFSYEQYF.

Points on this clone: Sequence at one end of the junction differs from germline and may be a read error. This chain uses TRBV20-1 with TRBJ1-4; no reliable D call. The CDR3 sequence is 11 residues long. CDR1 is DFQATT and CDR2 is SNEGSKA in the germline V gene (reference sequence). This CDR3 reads CSARDLGDSHF. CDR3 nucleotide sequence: TGCAGTGCTAGAGATCTGGGTGACTCTCATTTT.

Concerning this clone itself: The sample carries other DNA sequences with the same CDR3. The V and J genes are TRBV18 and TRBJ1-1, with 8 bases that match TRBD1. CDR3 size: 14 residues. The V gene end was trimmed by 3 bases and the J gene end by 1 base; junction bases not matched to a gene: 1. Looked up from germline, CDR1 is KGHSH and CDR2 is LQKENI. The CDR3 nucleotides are TGTGCCAGCTCACCCGGACAGGGGAACACTGAAGCTTTCTTT. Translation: CASSPGQGNTEAFF. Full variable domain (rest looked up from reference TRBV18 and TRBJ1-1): NAGVMQNPRHLVRRRGQEARLRCSPMKGHSHVYWYRQLPEEGLKFMVYLQKENIIDESGMPKERFSAEFPKEGPSILRIQQVVRGDSAAYFCASSPGQGNTEAFFGQGTRLTVV.

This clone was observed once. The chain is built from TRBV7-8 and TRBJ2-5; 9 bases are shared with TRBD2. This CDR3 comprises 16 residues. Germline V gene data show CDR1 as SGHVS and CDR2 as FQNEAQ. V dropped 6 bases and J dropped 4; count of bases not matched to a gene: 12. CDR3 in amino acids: CASRTPPGTSRETQYF. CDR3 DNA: TGTGCCAGCAGGACCCCCCCCGGGACTAGCAGAGAGACCCAGTACTTC.